Described below is a single TCR beta chain sequence and its context. This CDR3 spans 16 amino acids. V was pared by 5 bases and J by 5 bases, with 9 bases of the junction left unmatched. Germline V gene lookup returns CDR1 SGHVS and CDR2 FNYEAQ. This specimen belongs to a study of cytomegalovirus exposure and HLA in healthy donors. PCR employed 60 Vbeta and 13 Jbeta primers. Method: immunoSEQ multiplex PCR; TCRdb's copy keeps in-frame clones and lacks some. Here the sample spans 150,000 to 200,000 clones, roughly 80% being singletons. This sequence joins TRBV7-6 and TRBJ2-2; 9 bases are a match to TRBD1. Material for sequencing was PBMCs. The TCR sequence derives from a man aged 50 to 59 in good health and CMV-seropositive. The CDR3 sequence is CASSLGTGSRTGELFF. In DNA form, the CDR3 reads TGTGCCAGCAGCCTTGGGACAGGGAGTAGAACCGGGGAGCTGTTTTTT.